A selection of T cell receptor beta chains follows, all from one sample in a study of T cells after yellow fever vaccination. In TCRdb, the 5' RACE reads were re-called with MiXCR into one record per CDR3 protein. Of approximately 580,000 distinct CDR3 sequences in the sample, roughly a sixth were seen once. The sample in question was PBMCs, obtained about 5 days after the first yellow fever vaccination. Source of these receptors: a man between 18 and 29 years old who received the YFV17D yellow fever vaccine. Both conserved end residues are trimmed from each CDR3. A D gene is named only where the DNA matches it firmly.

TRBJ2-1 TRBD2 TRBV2 ASSELAGGGDEQF
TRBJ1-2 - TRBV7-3 ASSSDRQTGGYT
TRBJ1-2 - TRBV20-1 SASETRDYGYT
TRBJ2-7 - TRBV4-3 ASSQVGGNEQY
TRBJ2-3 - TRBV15 ATSTEAMGDTQY
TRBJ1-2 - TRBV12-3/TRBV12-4 ASSSNVRALQQGSYGYT
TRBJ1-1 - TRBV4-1 ASSQTKIMNTEAF
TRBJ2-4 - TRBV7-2 ASSLASPRDIQY
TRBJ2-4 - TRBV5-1 ASSLAGDKNIQY
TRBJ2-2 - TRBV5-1 ASSPGGGPLNTGELF
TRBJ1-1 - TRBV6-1 ASKVNRNTEAF
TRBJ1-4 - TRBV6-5 ASSYSLVNEKLF
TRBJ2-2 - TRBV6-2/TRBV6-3 ASTRGGELF
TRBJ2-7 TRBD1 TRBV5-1 ASGQGASYEQY
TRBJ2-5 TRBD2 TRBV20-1 SAPGEGRETQY
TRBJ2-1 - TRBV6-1 ASRETQDRLNEQF
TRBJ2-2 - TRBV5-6 ASSFYREVAGELF
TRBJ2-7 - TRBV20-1 SARSAYEQY
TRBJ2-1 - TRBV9 ASSDRQEQF
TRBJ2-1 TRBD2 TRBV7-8 ASMRLAGDSRSYNEQF
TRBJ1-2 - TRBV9 ASSVWDYGYT
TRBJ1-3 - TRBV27 ASSTLAQGNTIY
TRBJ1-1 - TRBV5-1 ASSPGEGNAYLRSEAF
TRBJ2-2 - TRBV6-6 ASIGVVTGELF
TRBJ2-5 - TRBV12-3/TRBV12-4 ASSPSGYRETQY
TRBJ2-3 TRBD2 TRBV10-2 ASTKRGEVDTQY
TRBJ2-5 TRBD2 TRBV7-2 ASSRGLAGAETQY
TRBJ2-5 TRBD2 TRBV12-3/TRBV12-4 ASSSLAGRIETQY
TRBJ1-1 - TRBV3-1 ASRSGEGMTEAF
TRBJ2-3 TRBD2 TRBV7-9 ASSSRGGYTDTQY
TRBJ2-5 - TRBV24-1 ATSDSFEETQY
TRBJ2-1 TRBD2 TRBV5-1 ASSFQRGVRRPYNEQF
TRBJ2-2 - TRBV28 ASSLWATGELF
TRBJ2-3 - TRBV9 ASGEDSGPQY
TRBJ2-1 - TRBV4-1 ASSQAGRGAHNEQF
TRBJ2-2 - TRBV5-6 ASSFWSGGLTGELF
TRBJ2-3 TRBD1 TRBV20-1 SHSPGTGGADTQY
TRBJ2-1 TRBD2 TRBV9 ASSVGPTSGGEQI
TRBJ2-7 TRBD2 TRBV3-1 ASSQQTSSEQY